This TCR beta chain appears in the sequencing data of a study of T cell clonality in common variable immunodeficiency. Study observations and caveats: Compared with controls, CVID subjects had fewer shared TCRbeta clones. Reportedly, TCR beta sequences from common variable immunodeficiency showed fewer deletions and N-nucleotide insertions.

The CDR3 has 15 residues. Germline CDR1 is SGHTA and CDR2 is FQGNSA. V was clipped by 7 bases and J by 5 bases; unmatched bases: 8. The protocol was immunoSEQ multiplex PCR, while the TCRdb copy is restricted to in-frame clones and leaves out a portion. The specimen has some 16,000 clones, none found just once. This clone was detected a few times. Its specificity is not known. The read terminates 3 residues ahead of where the CDR3 ends, so the germline J gene completes it. Blood came from CVID subjects not ill and not taking immunomodulatory or immunosuppressive medication. The chain combines TRBV7-2 with TRBJ1-6, with TRBD1 matching over 7 bases. The receptor comes from a human donor with common variable immunodeficiency. The sequencing sample was made of peripheral blood mononuclear cells. The sequenced part of the CDR3 DNA is TGTGCCAGCACCCTACGTACAGGGGATAATTCACCC. Protein product: CASTLRTGDNSP. The entire CDR3 protein is CASTLRTGDNSPLHF.